The sequence of this TCR beta chain was determined in a study of blood T cell repertoires in COVID-19. Looking at the study overall: From the United States, Italy and Spain came samples of acute and convalescent COVID-19. Sources were T cells, B-cell-depleted T cells, or PBMCs; the material itself was cDNA or gDNA.

In the authors' methods: Amplification of reference gene primers was used by the study to estimate nucleated cell counts. This table comes from immunoSEQ multiplex PCR, and its TCRdb copy is limited to in-frame clones, with some not included. V and J calls and clone size are copied from that table; D and trimming were computed from the DNA. Of approximately 110,000 clones in the sample, 84% are singletons; the top ten hold less than 8%. CDR3 length: 17 amino acids. Trimming took 3 bases from V and 4 from J; bases not matched to a gene: 11. CDR1 and CDR2 (germline): SGHTA, FQGTGA. The V call is TRBV7-3, the J call TRBJ2-1; 8 positions match TRBD2. The clonotype comes from a woman in her forties or fifties with acute or convalescent COVID-19. Input material: peripheral blood. CDR3 in DNA: TGTGCCAGCAGCTTTTCGCCGGGACTAGAAGGGTACAATGAGCAGTTCTTC. This codes for CASSFSPGLEGYNEQFF.